The 21 T cell receptor beta chains given below trace back to one sample, sequenced in a study of early T cells in non-severe SARS-CoV-2 infection. TCRdb analysed the 5' RACE reads with MiXCR anew, one entry per CDR3 protein. The sample holds about 23,000 distinct CDR3 sequences, approximately 4.5% seen once. Material for sequencing was whole blood. These receptors were collected from an adult who was a healthcare worker with PCR-confirmed SARS-CoV-2 infection or an uninfected control (not recorded which).

This clonotype was observed many times. This rearrangement joins TRBV12-3 or TRBV12-4 to TRBJ1-5; TRBD1 matches 12 bases. The V and J ends lost 7 bases and 2 bases, in that order; junction bases with no gene match: 15. The length of the CDR3 is 19 residues. The chain's CDR3 is CASTILGTGGWSGNQPQHF. In DNA form, the CDR3 reads TGTGCCAGCACCATTTTGGGGACAGGGGGCTGGAGCGGCAATCAGCCCCAGCATTTT.

This clonotype is medium-sized by share. This chain joins TRBV6-6 and TRBJ2-7; tentative D call: TRBD1 (5 bases). The CDR3 has 12 amino acids. Germline values: CDR1 MNHNY, CDR2 SVGAGI (reference sequence). V was shortened by 8 bases and J by 12 bases, with 20 bases between the two germline ends. CDR3 DNA: TGTGCCAGCTGCCTCGAGGCAACAGGACCGTACTTC. Its translation is CASCLEATGPYF.

Details on this clonotype: Being one base from a much bigger clone, this may be a read error. The J gene is TRBJ1-2, the V gene TRBV5-1; D is undetermined. V gave up 0 bases and J gave up 3 bases, with 3 bases separating them. The germline CDR1 and CDR2 sequences are SGHRS and YFSETQ. This CDR3 has 12 amino acids. The CDR3 DNA reads TGCGCCAGCAGCTTGGGGGACTATGGCTACACCTTC. This gives the protein CASSLGDYGYTF.

The V call is TRBV7-2, the J call TRBJ2-3, with 7 nucleotides matching TRBD2. CDR1 and CDR2 (germline): SGHTA, FQGNSA. CDR3 length equals 16 residues. With V trimmed by 0 bases and J by 2 bases, 5 bases remained unmatched. The DNA for the CDR3 is TGTGCCAGCAGCTTAGCGGCGGGGACTATCACAGATACGCAGTATTTT. This sequence encodes CASSLAAGTITDTQYF.

This clonotype was counted between two and nine times. The rearrangement uses TRBV12-3 or TRBV12-4 and TRBJ2-3, with TRBD2 matching over 7 bases. Losses at the gene ends were 6 bases for V and 3 bases for J; bases not matched to a gene: 9. The CDR3 is 15 amino acids. The CDR3 sequence: CASRPGGFLTDTQYF. CDR3 nucleotides: TGTGCCAGCAGACCGGGGGGATTTTTAACAGATACGCAGTATTTT.

By frequency in the sample, this clonotype is medium-sized (0.01 to 0.1%). DNA for the CDR3: TGTGCCAGCAGTTTAGGTAGCAAGGGGGGAGGGAAGAATGAGCAGTTCTTC. Its protein product is CASSLGSKGGGKNEQFF. The chain carries TRBV12-3 or TRBV12-4 and TRBJ2-1; maybe TRBD2 (7 bases). There are 17 residues in the CDR3. Trimming stripped 1 base from V and 7 bases from J, with 20 bases between.

This clonotype appeared many times. This chain joins TRBV7-2 and TRBJ2-2; D possibly matches TRBD1 or TRBD2 (5 bases each). V was trimmed by 0 bases and J by 5 bases, leaving 10 bases between them. Germline loops: CDR1 SGHTA, CDR2 FQGNSA. The CDR3 has 15 amino acids. The CDR3 loop reads CASSLAGRPTGELFF. CDR3 sequence (DNA): TGTGCCAGCAGCTTAGCGGGACGGCCTACCGGGGAGCTGTTTTTT. Drawing the rest from reference TRBV7-2 and TRBJ2-2, the complete variable domain is GAGVSQSPSNKVTEKGKDVELRCDPISGHTALYWYRQSLGQGLEFLIYFQGNSAPDKSGLPSDRFSAERTGGSVSTLTIQRTQQEDSAVYLCASSLAGRPTGELFFGEGSRLTVL.

This clonotype has just a few counts. The CDR3 DNA reads as TGTGCCAGCAGTAAGCTGGGACTAGCGGACAACAATGAGCAGTTCTTC. This codes for CASSKLGLADNNEQFF. The chain has TRBV6-6 and TRBJ2-1; 11 nucleotides line up with TRBD2. Trimming removed 5 bases from V and 5 bases from J; junction bases left unmatched: 8. Germline CDR1 reads MNHNY; CDR2 reads SVGAGI (reference sequence). This CDR3 has 16 amino acids.

The sample holds many counts of this clonotype. The chain is built from TRBV29-1 and TRBJ2-5; possible D gene TRBD2, 7 bases. In germline, CDR1 is SQVTM, CDR2 ANQGSEA. V dropped 6 bases and J dropped 3 bases, with 17 bases sitting between them. The CDR3 is made up of 14 amino acids. Here the CDR3 DNA reads TGCAGCGTAGCCGGGGGGCTAGCGAAAGAGACCCAGTACTTC. Amino acid sequence: CSVAGGLAKETQYF.

Many counts were recorded for this clonotype. A junction end diverges from the germline sequence, so it may reflect a read error. DNA of the CDR3: TGTACCATCAGTGAGTCGCAGGGCGACTACAATGAGCAGTTCTTC. It codes for CTISESQGDYNEQFF. The J gene is TRBJ2-1, the V gene TRBV10-3; perhaps TRBD1 as D (5 bases). Germline CDR1 is ENHRY and CDR2 is SYGVKD. This CDR3 has 15 amino acids.

The sample holds many counts of this clonotype. V and J are TRBV29-1 and TRBJ2-1, with D perhaps being TRBD1 or TRBD2 (5 bases each). V was shortened by 6 bases and J by 0 bases, with 15 bases between the two germline ends. The germline CDR1 and CDR2 sequences are SQVTM and ANQGSEA. The CDR3 contains 15 residues. CDR3 residues: CSVDSGIGSYNEQFF. In DNA form, the CDR3 reads TGCAGCGTGGACTCAGGGATCGGCTCCTACAATGAGCAGTTCTTC.

This clonotype showed up many times. The genes are TRBV7-9 and TRBJ2-7; 15 bases line up with TRBD2. Germline V lookup: CDR1 SEHNR, CDR2 FQNEAQ (reference sequence). With 5 bases clipped from V and 0 bases from J, the junction kept 5 bases outside the gene matches. This CDR3 has 17 amino acids. In DNA form, the CDR3 reads TGTGCCAGCAGCCTGGGGACTAGCGGGGGGTCCTCCTACGAGCAGTACTTC. It translates to CASSLGTSGGSSYEQYF.

This clonotype was recorded many times. The chain is built from TRBV27 and TRBJ2-2; TRBD1 matches at 7 bases. The CDR3 covers 16 residues. Germline V lookup: CDR1 MNHEY, CDR2 SMNVEV (reference sequence). V lost 5 bases and J lost 2; bases outside the gene matches: 8. The CDR3 bases are TGTGCCAGCAGTCCCTCGGGACAGATTAACACCGGGGAGCTGTTTTTT. This gives the protein CASSPSGQINTGELFF.

About this clonotype: Possible read error: a much larger clone is one base away. The CDR3 end shows no conserved phenylalanine or tryptophan, and so a read error is likely. This chain links TRBV7-7 with TRBJ2-3; D remains unclear. The CDR3 sequence is 14 residues long. The germline V and J ends were trimmed by 4 bases and 2 bases, with 10 bases remaining between them. The V gene's germline CDR1 is SSHAT and CDR2 FNYEAQ (reference sequence). CDR3 sequence reads: CASSSLWDTDTQYL. The CDR3 DNA sequence: TGTGCCAGCAGCTCCCTATGGGACACAGATACGCAGTATCTT.

This clonotype was picked up many times. The chain joins TRBV30 to TRBJ1-5, with D maybe TRBD1 (6 bases). Germline loops: CDR1 GTSNPN, CDR2 SVGIG (reference sequence). V lost 3 bases and J 7 bases, leaving 25 bases between the germline ends. The CDR3 totals 17 residues. This CDR3 reads CAWSSAAGAMVGQPQHF. The CDR3 DNA sequence: TGTGCCTGGAGCAGCGCCGCAGGGGCCATGGTAGGGCAGCCCCAGCATTTT.

The chain is built from TRBV7-6 and TRBJ2-7, with no clear D. The CDR3 consists of 16 residues. Germline V lookup: CDR1 SGHVS, CDR2 FNYEAQ. V lost 1 base, J lost 1 base, and 14 bases lay in between. The CDR3 reads CASSLEVQSKSYEQYF. The CDR3 nucleotides read TGTGCCAGCAGCTTAGAAGTTCAGAGTAAATCCTACGAGCAGTACTTC.

By frequency in the sample, this clonotype is medium-sized. The genes are TRBV4-1 and TRBJ2-7; TRBD2 matches at 11 bases. This CDR3 spans 14 amino acids. Germline CDR1 reads MGHRA; CDR2 reads YSYEKL. Germline trimming cut 4 bases from V and 5 bases from J; bases unmatched to any gene: 4. The CDR3 sequence: CASSLTSGGNEQYF. CDR3 DNA sequence: TGCGCCAGCAGCCTAACTAGCGGGGGTAACGAGCAGTACTTC.

The sample holds a few counts of this clonotype. The chain carries TRBV6-6 and TRBJ2-7, with D perhaps matching TRBD1 (7 bases). V was trimmed by 2 bases and J by 4 bases, leaving 21 bases between them. Per germline, CDR1 MNHNY and CDR2 SVGAGI (reference sequence). CDR3 length: 17 amino acids. The CDR3 coding sequence is TGTGCCAGCAGTTACAGTCAGGGGGACTTCGGCTCGTACGAGCAGTACTTC. Translation gives CASSYSQGDFGSYEQYF.

This clonotype showed up many times. This rearrangement joins TRBV15 to TRBJ2-2; 8 nucleotides agree with TRBD1. The junction had 8 bases not matched to a gene; V was cut back by 3 bases and J by 5 bases. This CDR3 has 16 residues. Germline loops: CDR1 LNHNV, CDR2 YYDKDF (reference sequence). CDR3 loop: CATSRGGTGPTGELFF. The CDR3 DNA sequence: TGTGCCACCAGCAGGGGCGGGACAGGTCCAACCGGGGAGCTGTTTTTT.

Many counts were recorded for this clonotype. The chain recombines TRBV28 with TRBJ2-5; 11 nucleotides agree with TRBD1. CDR1 is MDHEN and CDR2 is SYDVKM in the germline V gene. The CDR3 covers 15 residues. J lost 8 bases, V lost 5 bases, and 10 bases had no gene match. CDR3 protein: CASSLSGQGAPTQYF. CDR3 nucleotides: TGTGCCAGCAGTCTCTCCGGACAGGGGGCACCAACCCAGTACTTC.

Judged by abundance, this clonotype is medium-sized. The chain joins TRBV7-2 to TRBJ2-3; D might be TRBD2 (5 bases). The CDR3 length is 13 residues. Germline V gives CDR1 SGHTA, CDR2 FQGNSA. The V and J ends lost 3 bases and 1 base respectively, with 5 bases between them. CDR3 sequence reads: CASSLGGTDTQYF. The CDR3 coding sequence is TGTGCCAGCAGCTTGGGAGGCACAGATACGCAGTATTTT.